The clone carrying this T cell receptor (beta chain) was seen once. The antigen is not known. The record originates from a study of shared clonotypes between healthy human individuals. Clones were sequenced by immunoSEQ multiplex PCR, and TCRdb holds only the in-frame ones, with some missing. The data show some 1.5 million clones, with 95% to 99% seen just once and roughly 0.45% held by the top ten. Germline CDR1 MNHNS, CDR2 SASEGT. V was clipped by 5 bases and J by 5 bases; unmatched bases: 8. This CDR3 region has 15 residues. Findings and limits, study-wide: Naive subsets usually exceeded memory subsets in estimated richness.

The genes are TRBV6-1 and TRBJ2-7; TRBD2 aligns across 11 bases. This TCR was sampled from a man aged 25-40 years in good health. The specimen sequenced was naive CD4+ T cells sorted from blood. Subset denoted: CD45RA+ positively selected. For the CDR3, the DNA is TGTGCCAGCAGTCCCTTACTAGCGGGAGTTCACGAGCAGTACTTC. Its protein product is CASSPLLAGVHEQYF.